These 21 T cell receptor delta chains share one sample of origin, sequenced in a study of gamma-delta T cells after stem cell transplantation. TCRdb reanalysed the RT-PCR reads via CATT. Altogether over a thousand delta-chain clones are present, about a sixth being singletons, with the ten largest covering 20% to 30%. The sample consisted of gamma-delta T cells. The receptors derive from a human donor. It is not recorded whose cells these are; they may come from a transplant donor.

This clone has a handful of counts. This likely reflects a read error, since a far larger clone is one base away. Other DNA sequences within the sample encode an identical CDR3. The chain carries TRDV2 and TRDJ1, with 13 bases lining up with TRDD3. Trimming cost V 3 bases and J 3 bases; bases outside gene matches: 15. The CDR3 has 19 amino acids. CDR1 and CDR2 from the germline V gene are GEAIGNYY and EKD. The CDR3 DNA reads as TGTGCCTGTGACTCCCTACTGGGGGATACGCAGGGGATGGCCGATAAACTCATCTTT. This gives the protein CACDSLLGDTQGMADKLIF.

The table lists this clone with a few counts. A far larger clone differs by one base, so this is likely a read error. The CDR3 sequence: CACDTTGSGFEEYDKLIF. The CDR3, as DNA: TGTGCCTGTGACACCACGGGATCGGGATTCGAGGAATACGATAAACTCATCTTT. The V call is TRDV2, the J call TRDJ1, with D possibly being TRDD3 (5 bases). Trimming pared 0 bases from V and 4 bases from J, leaving 23 bases between. The germline gives CDR1 GEAIGNYY, CDR2 EKD. This CDR3 region has 18 residues.

The rearrangement joins TRDV2 to TRDJ1, with 9 positions matching TRDD3. This CDR3 is built from 15 residues. The V gene end was trimmed by 4 bases and the J gene end by 0 bases; junction bases not matched to a gene: 5. Germline V gene sequence: CDR1 GEAIGNYY, CDR2 EKD. CDR3 amino acids: CACDVLGDHTDKLIF. The CDR3 DNA sequence: TGTGCCTGTGATGTACTGGGGGACCACACCGATAAACTCATCTTT.

This chain's CDR3 is CACDTVGGGYARGYTDKLIF. The CDR3 nucleotides read TGTGCCTGTGACACCGTTGGTGGGGGATACGCTCGTGGATACACCGATAAACTCATCTTT. V and J are TRDV2 and TRDJ1; TRDD3 agrees at 11 bases. The CDR3 is 20 residues long. The V segment lost 0 bases and the J segment 0 bases; nucleotides outside the gene matches: 14. Per germline, CDR1 GEAIGNYY and CDR2 EKD.

This clone showed up just a few times. The rearrangement links TRDV2 to TRDJ1, with TRDD3 matching over 8 bases. The CDR3 runs 21 residues. Germline trimming cut 1 base from V and 0 bases from J; bases unmatched to any gene: 21. CDR1 is GEAIGNYY and CDR2 is EKD in the germline V gene. The CDR3 loop is CACDTLSRLNMGDSYTDKLIF. In nucleotides, the CDR3 is TGTGCCTGTGACACTCTCTCTAGATTGAACATGGGGGATTCGTACACCGATAAACTCATCTTT.

V gene TRDV2 combines with J gene TRDJ1; TRDD3 matches 9 bases. The germline V gene has CDR1 GEAIGNYY and CDR2 EKD. The CDR3 sequence is 17 residues long. V was pared by 2 bases and J by 1 base, with 10 bases of the junction left unmatched. The CDR3 sequence: CACDRLGDRSSTDKLIF. For the CDR3, the DNA is TGTGCCTGTGACAGGCTGGGGGATCGGTCCTCCACCGATAAACTCATCTTT.

V is TRDV2 and J is TRDJ1; 9 bases agree with TRDD3. The CDR3 has 22 residues. The V and J ends lost 0 bases and 1 base, in that order; junction bases with no gene match: 23. Germline V lookup: CDR1 GEAIGNYY, CDR2 EKD. The CDR3 sequence is CACDTLILGDTPTKMGTDKLIF. The CDR3 DNA follows: TGTGCCTGTGACACCCTTATACTAGGGGATACGCCCACTAAGATGGGCACCGATAAACTCATCTTT.

This clone was found once. The J gene is TRDJ1, the V gene TRDV2; 9 bases are a match to TRDD3. Germline assignment: CDR1 GEAIGNYY and CDR2 EKD. CDR3 length: 16 amino acids. Unmatched junction bases numbered 8, after V lost 4 bases and J lost 0 bases. CDR3: CACDVLGEQNTDKLIF. Written as DNA, the CDR3 is TGTGCCTGTGATGTACTGGGGGAGCAAAACACCGATAAACTCATCTTT.

The V gene is TRAV29/DV5, the J gene TRDJ1; D is perhaps TRDD2 or TRDD3 (9 bases each). Trimming pared 5 bases from V and 7 bases from J, leaving 39 bases between. Germline CDR1 reads NSMFDY; CDR2 reads ISSIKDK. This CDR3 contains 20 residues. The CDR3 DNA sequence: TGTGCAGCTACCTTTCCTTCCTACCATCTGTACTGGGGATACGCGGGTAAACTCATCTTT. As protein: CAATFPSYHLYWGYAGKLIF.

This clone was counted only a few times. A far more abundant clone sits one base away, making this likely a read error. The J gene is TRDJ1, the V gene TRDV2; TRDD3 matches at 10 bases. CDR1 is GEAIGNYY, CDR2 EKD, per germline. The CDR3 runs 16 residues. DNA of the CDR3: TGTGCCTGTGACCCACTGGGGGATCCTTACACCTATAAACTCATCTTT. Its translation is CACDPLGDPYTYKLIF.

This clone was detected a few times. J is TRDJ1 and V is TRDV2, with D uncertain. This CDR3 is built from 14 residues. Germline CDR1 GEAIGNYY, CDR2 EKD. With 4 bases removed from V and 0 bases from J, the gap between germline ends came to 11 bases. The DNA of the CDR3 is TGTGCCTGTGAGACTGTCGGATACACCGATAAACTCATCTTT. This gives the protein CACETVGYTDKLIF.

This clone was counted a few times. A much bigger clone sits one base away, suggesting this may be a read error. The chain couples TRDV2 to TRDJ1; 7 bases are a match to TRDD3. This CDR3 contains 16 residues. Germline CDR1 GEAIGNYY, CDR2 EKD. The V and J ends lost 4 bases and 0 bases, in that order; junction bases with no gene match: 10. CDR3: CACETLGASYTDKLIF. CDR3 nucleotides: TGTGCCTGTGAGACCCTGGGGGCTTCGTACACCGATAAACTCATCTTT.

This clone was picked up a small number of times. The V and J genes are TRDV2 and TRDJ3, with 13 bases aligning to TRDD3. The germline gives CDR1 GEAIGNYY, CDR2 EKD. The CDR3 is made up of 20 amino acids. V shed 2 bases, J shed 0 bases, and the junction held 6 bases outside the gene matches. The CDR3, as DNA: TGTGCCTGTGACATCGTACTGGGGGATACGCTCTCCTGGGACACCCGACAGATGTTTTTC. Amino acid sequence: CACDIVLGDTLSWDTRQMFF.

Details on this clone: A single base is all that separates this from a far larger clone, so a read error is likely. Other DNA variants within this sample encode the same CDR3. This chain uses TRDV2 with TRDJ1; 7 bases map to TRDD3. This CDR3 has 15 amino acids. With 1 base clipped from V and 3 bases from J, the junction kept 7 bases outside the gene matches. Germline loops: CDR1 GEAIGNYY, CDR2 EKD. CDR3 region: CACDTLGEGADKLIF. Written as DNA, the CDR3 is TGTGCCTGTGACACATTGGGGGAAGGCGCCGATAAACTCATCTTT.

The chain uses TRDV2 and TRDJ3, with 10 bases matching TRDD3. Germline CDR1 reads GEAIGNYY; CDR2 reads EKD. The CDR3 is 22 residues long. Unmatched junction bases numbered 15, after V lost 2 bases and J lost 0 bases. CDR3 region: CACDILPKTGGSDSWDTRQMFF. The CDR3 region has the DNA TGTGCCTGTGACATACTTCCTAAGACTGGGGGATCGGACTCCTGGGACACCCGACAGATGTTTTTC.

A note on this clone: A single base is all that separates this from a far larger clone, so a read error is likely. Other DNA sequences in this specimen translate into the identical CDR3. The chain has TRDV2 and TRDJ3; 12 positions match TRDD3. The CDR3 is made up of 21 amino acids. Germline V gene lookup returns CDR1 GEAIGNYY and CDR2 EKD. CDR3 bases: TGTGCTTGTGACACCTTACTGGGGGATACCGGTAGCTCCTGGGACACCCGACAGATGTTTTTC. Protein product: CACDTLLGDTGSSWDTRQMFF.

This clone is large by share. This sample includes further DNA sequences coding for the same CDR3. The CDR3 DNA reads as TGTGCCTGTGACACCGTGGGGGATACGCCTGGCGATAAACTCATCTTT. Its translation is CACDTVGDTPGDKLIF. The rearrangement uses TRDV2 and TRDJ1, with 11 bases identical to TRDD3. Germline loops: CDR1 GEAIGNYY, CDR2 EKD. The CDR3 is made up of 16 amino acids. J was trimmed by 4 bases and V by 0 bases; bases with no gene match: 6.

Only a few counts were recorded for this clone. The TCRdb protein, from a much larger clone, departs from this DNA's translation at residue 7, likely by read error; the protein shown derives from the DNA. The rearrangement joins TRDV2 to TRDJ1, with TRDD3 identical over 11 bases. The CDR3 spans 19 residues. The junction had 17 bases not matched to a gene; V was cut back by 3 bases and J by 3 bases. Looked up from germline, CDR1 is GEAIGNYY and CDR2 is EKD. CDR3 amino acids: CACDSLMGDTQGMADKLIF. CDR3 coding DNA: TGTGCCTGTGACTCTCTAATGGGGGATACGCAGGGGATGGCCGATAAACTCATCTTT.

The chain links TRDV2 to TRDJ1; 11 bases are a match to TRDD3. With 3 bases clipped from V and 0 bases from J, the junction kept 11 bases outside the gene matches. The germline CDR1 and CDR2 sequences are GEAIGNYY and EKD. The CDR3 has 18 residues. The CDR3 protein is CACDPIGGYATYTDKLIF. CDR3 DNA sequence: TGTGCCTGTGACCCCATTGGGGGATACGCTACGTACACCGATAAACTCATCTTT.

Turning to this clone: One base away lies a much larger clone, so this may be a sequencing read error. The rearrangement uses TRDV2 and TRDJ1; 12 bases fit TRDD3. The CDR3 length is 16 residues. Trimming removed 3 bases from V and 0 bases from J; junction bases left unmatched: 4. Germline V gene data show CDR1 as GEAIGNYY and CDR2 as EKD. In nucleotides, the CDR3 is TGTGCCTGTGACCGACTGGGGGATACTGACACCGATAAACTCATCTTT. It yields the protein CACDRLGDTDTDKLIF.

In this sample, this clone turned up a few times. The V call is TRDV2, the J call TRDJ1; 8 positions agree with TRDD3. V shed 2 bases and J 3 bases; nucleotides not matched to a gene: 7. Germline-derived CDR1 and CDR2 are GEAIGNYY and EKD. This CDR3 contains 15 residues. This CDR3 reads CACDKLGIPSDKLIF. Here the CDR3 DNA reads TGTGCCTGTGACAAGCTGGGGATACCTTCCGATAAACTCATCTTT.